The next 17 T cell receptor beta chains were all read from a single sample in a study of blood T cell repertoires in COVID-19. Only in-frame clones appear in the TCRdb table, and some are missing; sequencing was by immunoSEQ multiplex PCR. The table lists 250,000 or so clones, over 80% of them singletons. The sequenced material came from peripheral blood. All receptors derive from a man aged 30 to 45 who had recovered from COVID-19.

The chain links TRBV6-6 to TRBJ2-7; no reliable D call. CDR3 length equals 12 residues. Per germline, CDR1 MNHNY and CDR2 SVGAGI (reference sequence). V was cut by 7 bases and J by 4 bases, with 11 bases left in between. DNA of the CDR3: TGTGCCAGCACCAGAGGCGGTTACGAGCAGTACTTC. This codes for CASTRGGYEQYF.

CDR3 protein: CASRTANTEAFF. CDR3 DNA sequence: TGTGCCAGCAGGACAGCGAACACTGAAGCTTTCTTT. This rearrangement joins TRBV28 to TRBJ1-1; a weak D match, TRBD1 (5 bases). V lost 6 bases and J 1 base, leaving 6 bases between the germline ends. The CDR3 has 12 amino acids. CDR1 MDHEN and CDR2 SYDVKM come from the germline V gene. The full variable domain, in which reference TRBV28 and TRBJ1-1 provide the parts outside the CDR3, is DVKVTQSSRYLVKRTGEKVFLECVQDMDHENMFWYRQDPGLGLRLIYFSYDVKMKEKGDIPEGYSVSREKKERFSLILESASTNQTSMYLCASRTANTEAFFGQGTRLTVV.

V gene TRBV27 combines with J gene TRBJ1-5; 7 bases are shared with TRBD1. There are 15 residues in the CDR3. Germline V lookup: CDR1 MNHEY, CDR2 SMNVEV (reference sequence). Losses at the gene ends were 5 bases for V and 0 bases for J; bases not matched to a gene: 4. DNA of the CDR3: TGTGCCAGCAGTCCAGGGGGGAGTAGCAATCAGCCCCAGCATTTT. Its protein is CASSPGGSSNQPQHF.

This clone came up a few times. V is TRBV5-4 and J is TRBJ1-2, with TRBD1 matching over 10 bases. The germline CDR1 and CDR2 sequences are SGHNT and YYREEE (reference sequence). This CDR3 comprises 16 residues. The junction had 10 bases not matched to a gene; V was cut back by 4 bases and J by 4 bases. DNA for the CDR3: TGTGCCAGCAGCACGAACCGGGACAGGGGCCCCTATGGCTACACCTTC. It specifies CASSTNRDRGPYGYTF.

The rearrangement joins TRBV28 to TRBJ1-2; D is undetermined. V was clipped by 6 bases and J by 2 bases, with 4 bases between them. The CDR3 totals 11 residues. Germline V gene sequence: CDR1 MDHEN, CDR2 SYDVKM. CDR3: CASSKNYGYTF. CDR3 bases: TGTGCCAGCAGCAAAAACTATGGCTACACCTTC.

V is TRBV19 and J is TRBJ1-4; D is undetermined. Looked up from germline, CDR1 is LNHDA and CDR2 is SQIVND (reference sequence). Trimming took 5 bases from V and 0 from J, leaving 10 bases between them. CDR3 length: 15 residues. CDR3 sequence (DNA): TGTGCCAGTAGTGCATACAGATCAACTAATGAAAAACTGTTTTTT. It specifies CASSAYRSTNEKLFF.

CDR3 loop: CASSLAGGPKEQYV. CDR3 nucleotide sequence: TGTGCCAGCAGCTTGGCCGGCGGGCCGAAGGAGCAGTACGTC. V is TRBV5-6 and J is TRBJ2-7; possible D gene TRBD2, 5 bases. The V end was cut by 0 bases, the J end by 7 bases, with 14 bases between. This CDR3 spans 14 amino acids. Germline V gene sequence: CDR1 SGHDT, CDR2 YYEEEE.

The chain combines TRBV4-1 with TRBJ1-6; no reliable D call. The CDR3 is 15 residues long. The V gene lost 0 bases and the J gene lost 7 bases, with 10 bases spanning the gap. CDR1 MGHRA and CDR2 YSYEKL come from the germline V gene. This chain's CDR3 is CASSQERTLNSPLHF. CDR3 nucleotides: TGCGCCAGCAGCCAAGAAAGGACTTTAAATTCACCCCTCCACTTT.

The chain has TRBV5-1 and TRBJ2-1, with 9 bases that match TRBD1. Germline-derived CDR1 and CDR2 are SGHRS and YFSETQ. CDR3 length: 15 amino acids. With V trimmed by 2 bases and J by 5 bases, 5 bases remained unmatched. This CDR3 is CASSFTQGADNEQFF. The CDR3 coding sequence is TGCGCCAGCAGCTTCACACAGGGGGCGGACAATGAGCAGTTCTTC.

The chain combines TRBV9 with TRBJ1-2; D call uncertain. Trimming pared 6 bases from V and 3 bases from J, leaving 6 bases between. The CDR3 is made up of 11 amino acids. CDR1 SGDLS and CDR2 YYNGEE come from the germline V gene. For the CDR3, the DNA is TGTGCCAGCATGAGAGACTATGGCTACACCTTC. Amino acid sequence: CASMRDYGYTF.

The table lists this clone with a few counts. The chain combines TRBV6-5 with TRBJ2-2; no reliable D call. V was trimmed by 4 bases and J by 6 bases, leaving 3 bases between them. The CDR3 runs to 11 residues. Germline assignment: CDR1 MNHEY and CDR2 SVGAGI. The CDR3 sequence: CASSSPGELFF. The CDR3 nucleotides are TGTGCCAGCAGTTCTCCCGGGGAGCTGTTTTTT.

This clone was observed once. The chain combines TRBV13 with TRBJ1-2; D gene unclear. Germline V gene data show CDR1 as PRHDT and CDR2 as FYEKMQ (reference sequence). The V end was cut by 0 bases, the J end by 8 bases, with 7 bases between. This CDR3 has 12 residues. The CDR3 DNA is TGTGCCAGCAGCTTAGGGGGCCGGGGCTACACCTTC. It codes for CASSLGGRGYTF.

The CDR3 DNA sequence: TGTGCCAGCCCCCCTCCCGGGACAGGGAGGCCCACTGAAGCTTTCTTT. Translated, it gives CASPPPGTGRPTEAFF. This rearrangement joins TRBV28 to TRBJ1-1, with 9 bases lining up with TRBD1. After removal of 8 bases from V and 4 bases from J, the junction contained 14 bases not matched to a gene. Germline V lookup: CDR1 MDHEN, CDR2 SYDVKM. The CDR3 extends over 16 amino acids.

The V and J genes are TRBV6-4 and TRBJ1-1; possible D gene TRBD1, 5 bases. CDR1 MRHNA and CDR2 SNTAGT come from the germline V gene. Trimming shortened V by 0 bases and J by 4 bases, and 9 bases separated the two germline ends. This CDR3 region has 14 residues. For the CDR3, the DNA is TGTGCCAGCAGTGACTCCGGGGGGTCCACTGAAGCTTTCTTT. Translated, it gives CASSDSGGSTEAFF.

The chain carries TRBV6-5 and TRBJ2-5; TRBD1 matches 8 bases. Germline V gene sequence: CDR1 MNHEY, CDR2 SVGAGI. There are 14 residues in the CDR3. V lost 5 bases, J lost 1 base, and 3 bases stayed unmatched. The CDR3 reads CASSPQGAQETQYF. CDR3 in DNA: TGTGCCAGCAGTCCTCAGGGGGCCCAAGAGACCCAGTACTTC.

This clone appeared a few times. The chain recombines TRBV27 with TRBJ1-5; TRBD1 agrees at 8 bases. V was clipped by 6 bases and J by 0 bases; unmatched bases: 10. From germline, CDR1 is MNHEY and CDR2 SMNVEV (reference sequence). The CDR3 consists of 17 residues. In DNA, the CDR3 is TGTGCCAGCAGACCGGGACAGGAGATTAATAGCAATCAGCCCCAGCATTTT. It yields the protein CASRPGQEINSNQPQHF.

This rearrangement joins TRBV7-9 to TRBJ1-6; weak D call: TRBD1 (5 bases). V was clipped by 3 bases and J by 14 bases, with 11 bases between them. The CDR3 runs 12 residues. Germline CDR1 SEHNR, CDR2 FQNEAQ (reference sequence). The CDR3 loop reads CASSLGGESLHF. As DNA, the CDR3 is TGTGCCAGCAGCTTGGGAGGGGAATCCCTCCACTTT.